Following are 9 T cell receptor beta chains from one sample sequenced in a study of blood T cell repertoires in COVID-19. Measured with immunoSEQ multiplex PCR; TCRdb has only the in-frame clones, and not every one. The sample lists 320,000 or so clones, about 90% occurring once. The sample consisted of PBMCs or T cells enriched from blood (not recorded which). These receptor sequences come from a man aged 25-45 years who had recovered from COVID-19.

The CDR3 loop reads CASSRRREEDKNIQYF. The CDR3 bases are TGTGCCAGCTCCCGCAGGCGGGAAGAGGACAAAAACATTCAGTACTTC. The chain employs TRBV18 and TRBJ2-4; D possibly corresponds to TRBD2 (6 bases). Per germline, CDR1 KGHSH and CDR2 LQKENI. The CDR3 totals 16 residues. The V end lost 6 bases, the J end lost 3 bases, and 18 bases lay between the germline ends. The entire variable domain, with the rest obtained from reference TRBV18 and TRBJ2-4, is as follows: NAGVMQNPRHLVRRRGQEARLRCSPMKGHSHVYWYRQLPEEGLKFMVYLQKENIIDESGMPKERFSAEFPKEGPSILRIQQVVRGDSAAYFCASSRRREEDKNIQYFGAGTRLSVL.

The chain joins TRBV5-1 to TRBJ2-5; D is perhaps TRBD2 (7 bases). The germline V and J ends were trimmed by 4 bases and 4 bases, with 23 bases remaining between them. This CDR3 is built from 17 residues. Germline assignment: CDR1 SGHRS and CDR2 YFSETQ. CDR3 amino acids: CASSRGPGGGSAETQYF. CDR3 DNA sequence: TGCGCCAGCAGCCGAGGACCGGGGGGCGGGTCTGCAGAGACCCAGTACTTC.

The J gene is TRBJ2-2, the V gene TRBV4-1, with 7 bases aligning to TRBD1. The CDR3 length is 15 residues. V shed 5 bases and J 6 bases; nucleotides not matched to a gene: 9. CDR1 is MGHRA and CDR2 is YSYEKL in the germline V gene. The CDR3: CASSARQGDAGELFF. The DNA for the CDR3 is TGCGCCAGCAGCGCCCGACAGGGAGACGCCGGGGAGCTGTTTTTT.

This rearrangement joins TRBV11-3 to TRBJ2-2, with no clear D. V was cut by 5 bases and J by 4 bases, with 8 bases left in between. The CDR3 has 13 residues. Germline V gene data show CDR1 as SGHNT and CDR2 as YENEEA. CDR3 nucleotide sequence: TGTGCCAGCAGCGTCAGCGTCACCGGGGAGCTGTTTTTT. It is translated as CASSVSVTGELFF. Full variable domain (remainder filled in from reference TRBV11-3 and TRBJ2-2): EAGVVQSPRYKIIEKKQPVAFWCNPISGHNTLYWYLQNLGQGPELLIRYENEEAVDDSQLPKDRFSAERLKGVDSTLKIQPAELGDSAVYLCASSVSVTGELFFGEGSRLTVL.

The chain combines TRBV2 with TRBJ1-1, with TRBD1 matching 7 bases. This CDR3 contains 16 residues. Germline CDR1 reads SNHLY; CDR2 reads FYNNEI. Trimming at V came to 3 bases and at J to 1 base, leaving 8 bases not matched to a gene. This chain's CDR3 is CASSEGRQGANTEAFF. As DNA, the CDR3 is TGTGCCAGCAGTGAGGGGAGACAGGGCGCGAACACTGAAGCTTTCTTT.

The gene calls are TRBV19 and TRBJ1-1; D uncertain. Looked up from germline, CDR1 is LNHDA and CDR2 is SQIVND (reference sequence). Deletions cut 4 bases from V and 5 bases from J, with 14 bases between. This CDR3 contains 14 residues. CDR3 loop: CASSTSGPPTEAFF. In DNA, the CDR3 is TGTGCCAGTAGTACCTCTGGGCCTCCGACTGAAGCTTTCTTT.

V and J are TRBV28 and TRBJ2-6; 8 bases fit TRBD1. The CDR3 length is 16 residues. Germline V lookup: CDR1 MDHEN, CDR2 SYDVKM. The V gene end was trimmed by 5 bases and the J gene end by 2 bases; junction bases not matched to a gene: 5. In DNA, the CDR3 is TGTGCCAGCAGTCTCAGACAGGGGACTGGGGCCAACGTCCTGACTTTC. Its translation: CASSLRQGTGANVLTF.

V is TRBV19 and J is TRBJ1-5, with D maybe TRBD1 (5 bases). V lost 5 bases and J 1 base, leaving 15 bases between the germline ends. Germline V lookup: CDR1 LNHDA, CDR2 SQIVND (reference sequence). The CDR3 consists of 16 residues. Here the CDR3 DNA reads TGTGCCAGTAGTTCCCGGGGGTATGGGAGCAATCAGCCCCAGCATTTT. Amino acids: CASSSRGYGSNQPQHF.

The chain employs TRBV9 and TRBJ1-2; TRBD1 matches 7 bases. V was pared by 0 bases and J by 1 base, with 6 bases of the junction left unmatched. The CDR3 sequence is 16 residues long. Germline V gene sequence: CDR1 SGDLS, CDR2 YYNGEE. The CDR3 spells CASSVAEGALNYGYTF. The DNA for the CDR3 is TGTGCCAGCAGCGTAGCTGAGGGGGCGCTTAACTATGGCTACACCTTC.